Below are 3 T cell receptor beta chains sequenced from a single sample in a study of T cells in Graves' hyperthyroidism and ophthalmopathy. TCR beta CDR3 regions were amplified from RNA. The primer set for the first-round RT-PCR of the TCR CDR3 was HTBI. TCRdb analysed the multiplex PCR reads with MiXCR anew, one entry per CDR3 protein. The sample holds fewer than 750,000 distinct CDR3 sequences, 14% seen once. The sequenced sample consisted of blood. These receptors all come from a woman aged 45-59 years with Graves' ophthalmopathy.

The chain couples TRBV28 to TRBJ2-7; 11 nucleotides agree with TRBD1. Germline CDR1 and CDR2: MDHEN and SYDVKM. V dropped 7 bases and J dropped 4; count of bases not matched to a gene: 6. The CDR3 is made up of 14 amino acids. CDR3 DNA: TGTGCCAGCACTCGCCGGGACAGGGGGTACGAGCAGTACTTC. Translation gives CASTRRDRGYEQYF.

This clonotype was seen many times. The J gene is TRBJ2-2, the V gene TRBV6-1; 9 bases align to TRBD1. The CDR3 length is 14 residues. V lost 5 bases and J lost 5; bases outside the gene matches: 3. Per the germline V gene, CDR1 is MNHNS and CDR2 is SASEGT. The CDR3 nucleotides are TGTGCCAGCAGTTGGGACAGGGTAACCGGGGAGCTGTTTTTT. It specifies CASSWDRVTGELFF.

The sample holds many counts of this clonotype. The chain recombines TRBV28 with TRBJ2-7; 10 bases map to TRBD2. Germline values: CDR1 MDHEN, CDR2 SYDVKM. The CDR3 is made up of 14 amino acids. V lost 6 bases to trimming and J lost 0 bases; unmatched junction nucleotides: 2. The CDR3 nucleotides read TGTGCCAGCAGAGGACTAGCGGTCTCCTACGAGCAGTACTTC. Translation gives CASRGLAVSYEQYF.